Included here is one T cell receptor beta chain sequence, with context. The antigen is undetermined. Profiling relied on immunoSEQ multiplex PCR, and the TCRdb table lists in-frame clones only, not all of them. This sample has tens of thousands of clones; 80% to 90% occur once, and the top ten carry 3% to 3.5%. This entry belongs to a study of chemoradiotherapy in HPV16-positive cancers. Broader study findings: Candidate HPV-specific clones and E7-related TCR motifs grew in tumor during treatment. Functional assays defining HPV-specific T cells used only two HPV16-positive patients.

Germline loops: CDR1 MNHEY, CDR2 SMNVEV (reference sequence). Trimming removed 3 bases at V and 2 bases at J, with 10 bases between. The CDR3 runs to 14 residues. The material sequenced was blood, taken from a patient who underwent chemoradiotherapy. This chain joins TRBV27 and TRBJ2-5, with D tentatively TRBD1 (6 bases). The clonotype was recovered from a human donor with HPV-associated anogenital cancer. CDR3 bases: TGTGCCAGCAGTTTCTACGGACAGCAAGAGACCCAGTACTTC. This sequence encodes CASSFYGQQETQYF.